The sample holds one count of the clone carrying this T cell receptor beta chain. Per the study methods: Amplification from reference gene primers served as the basis for estimated nucleated cell counts. Sequencing was performed with immunoSEQ multiplex PCR; in TCRdb, only in-frame clones are kept and a portion is missing. V, J and clone size derive from that table, while D and trimming were established from the DNA sequence. The sample includes under 200,000 clones, roughly 80% of them seen just once. This record comes from a study of blood T cell repertoires in COVID-19. Study background: T cells, B-cell-depleted T cells, or PBMCs supplied cDNA or gDNA.

CDR3 length: 15 residues. J gave up 11 bases and V 2 bases, and 13 bases lay outside the gene matches. Germline-derived CDR1 and CDR2 are KGHSH and LQKENI. Material for sequencing was peripheral blood. The sequence derives from a man between 60 and 75 years old with acute or convalescent COVID-19. This chain joins TRBV18 and TRBJ2-5; 8 bases are a match to TRBD1. CDR3 protein: CASSPDSVGTGPQYF. The CDR3 DNA reads as TGTGCCAGCTCACCAGATTCAGTGGGGACAGGCCCACAGTACTTC.